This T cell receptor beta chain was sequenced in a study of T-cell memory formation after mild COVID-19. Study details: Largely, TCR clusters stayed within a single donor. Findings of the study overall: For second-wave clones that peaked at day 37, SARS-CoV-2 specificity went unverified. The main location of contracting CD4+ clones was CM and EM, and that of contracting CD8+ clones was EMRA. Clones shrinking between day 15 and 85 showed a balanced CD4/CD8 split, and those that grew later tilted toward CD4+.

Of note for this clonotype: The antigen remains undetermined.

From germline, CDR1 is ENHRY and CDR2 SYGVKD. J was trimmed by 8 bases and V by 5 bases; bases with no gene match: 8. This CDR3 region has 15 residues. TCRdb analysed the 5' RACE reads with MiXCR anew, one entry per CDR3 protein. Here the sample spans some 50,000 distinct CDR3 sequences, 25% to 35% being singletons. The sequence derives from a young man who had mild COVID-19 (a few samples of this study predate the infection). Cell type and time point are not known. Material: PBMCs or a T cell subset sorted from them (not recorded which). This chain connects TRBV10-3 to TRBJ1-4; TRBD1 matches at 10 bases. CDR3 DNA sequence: TGTGCCATCAGTCCGTGGGGACAGGGGAACGAAAAACTGTTTTTT. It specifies CAISPWGQGNEKLFF.